This T cell receptor (beta chain) was observed in a study of T cells in localized non-small cell lung cancer. General study findings and limits: Heterogeneity is still possible, as just one tumor region was sequenced. The study found T cell clonality highest in uninvolved adjacent lung, above tumor.

Generated by immunoSEQ multiplex PCR, the TCRdb table keeps only in-frame clones and is missing some. The sample comprises tens of thousands of clones, 70% to 80% of which are singletons, and 30% to 40% rests with the top ten. CDR1 and CDR2 from the germline V gene are MDHEN and SYDVKM. Deletions cut 2 bases from V and 2 bases from J, with 6 bases between. This CDR3 contains 13 residues. Only one count was recorded for this clone. Its antigen remains unknown. The starting material was PBMCs, obtained before any cancer treatment. The chain carries TRBV28 and TRBJ1-1; D not certain. The receptor's source is a woman aged 35 to 70 with stage II squamous cell lung carcinoma. CDR3 coding DNA: TGTGCCAGCAGTTTAACTTTAAACACTGAAGCTTTCTTT. This sequence encodes CASSLTLNTEAFF.